This T cell receptor beta chain was found in a study of CD4 T cells in relation to SARS-CoV-2 and coronaviruses. Study summary: TCR beta CDR3s were sequenced after 10-day antigen culture of PBMCs. General study findings and limits: Pre-pandemic and post-infection samples never came from the same donor.

The unexposed donors gave CD4+ T cells in 2011-2018, prior to COVID-19. The cells were cultured for over eight days before CD4+ T cells were isolated. Testing used SARS-CoV-2 S/N and four cold-coronavirus spikes on unexposed-donor CD4+ T cells, cells permitting. On days 3 and 7, cultures got half fresh IL-2 medium. This CDR3 contains 17 residues. Germline V gene data show CDR1 as SNHLY and CDR2 as FYNNEI. Trimming removed 3 bases from V and 6 bases from J, with 21 bases in between. A word on this clone: What it binds is unknown.

Using immunoSEQ multiplex PCR, the repertoire was profiled, and TCRdb retains in-frame clones only, with some absent. Here the sample spans 25,000 to 30,000 clones, 74% being singletons. The TCR sequence derives from a human donor in good health. Sample: CD4+ T cells from PBMCs, cultured in vitro. The chain employs TRBV2 and TRBJ1-5; D unresolved. CDR3 in DNA: TGTGCCAGCAGTGACTCCATAACGCCATCAGGTCGTCAGCCCCAGCATTTT. It specifies CASSDSITPSGRQPQHF.